A single sample gave rise to the 13 T cell receptor beta chains below, sequenced in a study of control samples from healthy donors and cancer patients. Assay used: immunoSEQ multiplex PCR; TCRdb lists only in-frame clones, some missing. The sample contains about 140,000 clones, roughly nine tenths of which appear only once. Sequenced sample: blood. The receptors stem from a woman aged 30 to 39 in good health.

This sequence joins TRBV3-1 (or the pseudogene TRBV3-2) and TRBJ1-1, with D unresolved. The germline V gene has CDR1 LGHDT and CDR2 YNNKEL (reference sequence). Trimming removed 2 bases from V and 11 bases from J, with 12 bases in between. The CDR3 runs to 12 residues. CDR3 DNA sequence: TGTGCCAGCAGCCAAAGCGGAGGTCTGGCTTTCTTT. Translating it yields CASSQSGGLAFF.

The chain couples TRBV3-1 (or the pseudogene TRBV3-2) to TRBJ1-1; 7 bases agree with TRBD1. Germline lookup yields CDR1 LGHDT and CDR2 YNNKEL (reference sequence). Trimming at V came to 6 bases and at J to 5 bases, leaving 9 bases not matched to a gene. This CDR3 comprises 14 residues. The CDR3 nucleotides are TGTGCCAGCAGTCCTGAGACAGGGTGGACTGAAGCTTTCTTT. Translating gives CASSPETGWTEAFF.

The chain carries TRBV28 and TRBJ2-3; D perhaps matches TRBD1 (6 bases). Trimming removed 2 bases from V and 2 bases from J, with 11 bases in between. This CDR3 spans 15 amino acids. The germline gives CDR1 MDHEN, CDR2 SYDVKM. Written as DNA, the CDR3 is TGTGCCAGCAGTTTACAGGGGAGCTCCACAGATACGCAGTATTTT. It specifies CASSLQGSSTDTQYF.

This clone turned up a few times. V is TRBV6-5 and J is TRBJ1-3; D gene uncertain. Germline CDR1 reads MNHEY; CDR2 reads SVGAGI. The CDR3 covers 12 residues. Trimming removed 8 bases at V and 0 bases at J, with 5 bases between. CDR3 loop: CASHSSGNTIYF. DNA of the CDR3: TGTGCCAGCCACAGCTCTGGAAACACCATATATTTT.

The chain uses TRBV28 and TRBJ2-2; 7 nucleotides agree with TRBD2. The V and J ends lost 6 bases and 4 bases, in that order; junction bases with no gene match: 8. Germline lookup yields CDR1 MDHEN and CDR2 SYDVKM. The CDR3 spans 15 residues. CDR3 residues: CASSRLAGITGELFF. DNA of the CDR3: TGTGCCAGCAGCCGACTAGCTGGTATCACCGGGGAGCTGTTTTTT.

Only one count was recorded for this clone. The J gene is TRBJ1-5, the V gene TRBV2; D is uncertain. The CDR3 has 15 amino acids. V was cut by 6 bases and J by 1 base, with 13 bases left in between. Germline CDR1 reads SNHLY; CDR2 reads FYNNEI. DNA of the CDR3: TGTGCCAGCAGAGAGGGCAGAAGAAGCAATCAGCCCCAGCATTTT. Amino acid sequence: CASREGRRSNQPQHF.

V gene TRBV14 combines with J gene TRBJ2-1, with D perhaps TRBD2 (6 bases). The CDR3 consists of 15 residues. V was clipped by 4 bases and J by 5 bases, with 15 bases between them. Germline values: CDR1 SGHDN, CDR2 FVKESK. Here the CDR3 DNA reads TGTGCCAGCAGCCCCCGGCTAGCGATAAACAATGAGCAGTTCTTC. It encodes CASSPRLAINNEQFF.

The CDR3 sequence: CASSLGQGARNYGYTF. CDR3 coding DNA: TGTGCCAGCAGTCTCGGACAGGGGGCGCGCAACTATGGCTACACCTTC. The gene calls are TRBV6-6 and TRBJ1-2; 11 bases align to TRBD1. This CDR3 has 16 residues. Germline-derived CDR1 and CDR2 are MNHNY and SVGAGI (reference sequence). The V segment lost 5 bases and the J segment 2 bases; nucleotides outside the gene matches: 7.

The J gene is TRBJ2-7, the V gene TRBV6-6; 7 nucleotides align to TRBD2. V dropped 3 bases and J dropped 5; count of bases not matched to a gene: 10. Germline CDR1 MNHNY, CDR2 SVGAGI (reference sequence). This CDR3 spans 15 amino acids. CDR3 amino acids: CASSYLRENSHEQYF. In DNA form, the CDR3 reads TGTGCCAGCAGTTATCTGCGGGAGAATTCCCACGAGCAGTACTTC.

The chain is built from TRBV6-6 and TRBJ2-3; D remains ambiguous. Germline CDR1 and CDR2: MNHNY and SVGAGI (reference sequence). V lost 0 bases and J 6 bases, leaving 4 bases between the germline ends. CDR3 length: 12 amino acids. The chain's CDR3 is CASSYSFDTQYF. The CDR3 nucleotides are TGTGCCAGCAGTTACTCGTTCGATACGCAGTATTTT.

The chain uses TRBV3-1 (or the pseudogene TRBV3-2) and TRBJ1-1; 12 positions agree with TRBD1. This CDR3 is built from 15 residues. The trim removed 4 bases at V and 7 bases at J, leaving 7 bases unmatched. Germline V gene lookup returns CDR1 LGHDT and CDR2 YNNKEL (reference sequence). The DNA of the CDR3 is TGTGCCAGCAGCCCGGGACAGGGGGCTTGGAATGAAGCTTTCTTT. It is translated as CASSPGQGAWNEAFF.

The chain employs TRBV5-4 and TRBJ2-5; 9 bases are shared with TRBD2. J was trimmed by 5 bases and V by 10 bases; bases with no gene match: 9. Germline V gene data show CDR1 as SGHNT and CDR2 as YYREEE (reference sequence). The CDR3 consists of 13 residues. The CDR3 region has the DNA TGTGCCTACGCGGGGGGGATGGTGGAGACCCAGTACTTC. Protein: CAYAGGMVETQYF.

The J gene is TRBJ2-1, the V gene TRBV4-1; 7 nucleotides match TRBD2. Germline-derived CDR1 and CDR2 are MGHRA and YSYEKL. The CDR3 extends over 15 amino acids. V shed 6 bases, J shed 9 bases, and the junction held 14 bases outside the gene matches. CDR3: CASSVGRRESGEQFF. The CDR3 DNA sequence: TGCGCCAGCAGTGTCGGTAGGCGGGAGAGCGGTGAGCAGTTCTTC.